This entry features one T cell receptor beta chain sequence. What it recognizes is unknown. The germline gives CDR1 SNHLY, CDR2 FYNNEI. Trimming shortened V by 5 bases and J by 5 bases, and 13 bases separated the two germline ends. The CDR3 consists of 13 residues. Data came from immunoSEQ multiplex PCR; TCRdb stores just in-frame clones and leaves some out. Found here are 150,000 to 200,000 clones, about 89% of them singletons; the top ten hold 1.6%. The source of the sample is a study of T cell responses to AZD1222 COVID-19 vaccine. Overall study results and limits: Along spike, vaccine-associated CD4 TCRs were found throughout, with dominance at 160-218 and 743-854.

V is TRBV2 and J is TRBJ2-7; D is possibly TRBD1 (6 bases). The TCR originated in an adult in good health. Sequenced here: peripheral blood, sampled on day 0 of AZD1222 vaccination. CDR3 sequence reads: CASSTGSLDEQYF. CDR3 bases: TGTGCCAGCAGTACAGGGTCCTTGGACGAGCAGTACTTC.